This TCR beta chain is from a study of T-cell memory formation after mild COVID-19. Turning to the study itself: TCR clusters mostly belonged to single donors.

Remarks on this clonotype: As yet, its antigen is unknown.

MiXCR was run by TCRdb on the 5' RACE reads, yielding one entry per CDR3 protein. The sample contains under 600,000 distinct CDR3 sequences, about 22% of which appear only once. Study-level results: SARS-CoV-2 specificity was not confirmed for second-wave clones peaking on day 37. Pre-infection memory showed some responding clones, and this suggested that cross-reactive memory joined. CM and EM subsets held most contracting CD4+ clones; EMRA held CD8+ ones.

CDR3 size: 15 residues. The germline CDR1 and CDR2 sequences are SGDLS and YYNGEE. V was pared by 6 bases and J by 4 bases, with 19 bases between. The chain uses TRBV9 and TRBJ2-5; no clear D. The origin of this receptor is an adult woman who had mild COVID-19 (a few samples of this study predate the infection). Cell type and time point are not known. The source material was PBMCs or a T cell subset sorted from them (not recorded which). CDR3 in DNA: TGTGCCAGCACCCCTTCATCCGCCCTGGTAGAGACCCAGTACTTC. Translating gives CASTPSSALVETQYF.